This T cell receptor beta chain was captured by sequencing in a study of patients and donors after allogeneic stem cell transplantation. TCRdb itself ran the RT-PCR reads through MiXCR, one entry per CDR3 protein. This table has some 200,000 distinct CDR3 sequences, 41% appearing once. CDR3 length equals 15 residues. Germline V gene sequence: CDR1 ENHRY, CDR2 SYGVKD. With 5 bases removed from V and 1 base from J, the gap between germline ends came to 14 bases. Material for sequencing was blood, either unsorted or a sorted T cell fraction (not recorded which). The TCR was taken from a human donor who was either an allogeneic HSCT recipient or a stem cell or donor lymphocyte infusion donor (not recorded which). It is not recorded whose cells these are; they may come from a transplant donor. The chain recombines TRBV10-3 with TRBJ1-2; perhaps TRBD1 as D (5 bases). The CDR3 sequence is CAISKHRGHNYGYTF. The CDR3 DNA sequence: TGTGCCATCAGTAAACACAGAGGACATAACTATGGCTACACCTTC.